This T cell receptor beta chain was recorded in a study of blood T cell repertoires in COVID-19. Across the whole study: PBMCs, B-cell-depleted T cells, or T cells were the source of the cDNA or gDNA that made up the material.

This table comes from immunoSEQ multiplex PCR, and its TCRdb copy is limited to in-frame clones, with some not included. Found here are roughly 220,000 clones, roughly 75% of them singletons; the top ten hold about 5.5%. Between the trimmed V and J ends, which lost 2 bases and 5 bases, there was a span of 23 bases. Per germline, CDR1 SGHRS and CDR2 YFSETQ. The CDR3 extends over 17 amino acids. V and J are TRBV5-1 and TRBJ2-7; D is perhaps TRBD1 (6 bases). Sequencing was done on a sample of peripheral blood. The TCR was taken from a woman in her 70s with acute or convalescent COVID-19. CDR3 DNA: TGCGCCAGCAGCTTACCTTCGCTTGGACAGTCCGGGGACGAGCAGTACTTC. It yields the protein CASSLPSLGQSGDEQYF.